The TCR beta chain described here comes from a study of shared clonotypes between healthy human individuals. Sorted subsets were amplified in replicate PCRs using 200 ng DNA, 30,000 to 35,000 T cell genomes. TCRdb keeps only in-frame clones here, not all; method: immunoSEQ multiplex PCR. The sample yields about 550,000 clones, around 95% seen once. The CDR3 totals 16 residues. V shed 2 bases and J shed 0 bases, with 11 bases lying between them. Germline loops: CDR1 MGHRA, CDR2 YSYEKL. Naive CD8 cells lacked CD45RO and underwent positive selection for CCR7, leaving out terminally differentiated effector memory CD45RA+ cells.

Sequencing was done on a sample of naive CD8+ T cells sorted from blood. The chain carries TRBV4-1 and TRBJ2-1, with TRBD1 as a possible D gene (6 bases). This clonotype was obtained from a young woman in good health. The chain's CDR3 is CASSQPRDNSYNEQFF. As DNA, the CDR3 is TGCGCCAGCAGCCAACCTCGGGACAACTCCTACAATGAGCAGTTCTTC.